This paragraph reports one T cell receptor beta chain. The source of the sample is a study of blood T cells in healthy people across ages. Then a second PCR, running roughly 7 to 11 cycles, was carried out with a sample-barcoded 5' primer and a J-beta primer mix. MiXCR, applied by TCRdb to the 5' RACE reads, yields one record per CDR3 protein. The repertoire holds 650,000 to 1,000,000 distinct CDR3 sequences, with around 45% as singletons. This CDR3 is 17 amino acids long. Germline trimming cut 0 bases from V and 3 bases from J; bases unmatched to any gene: 5. Germline CDR1 LGHNA, CDR2 YSLEER. Donors ranged from roughly 6 to 100 years old and were healthy Caucasians in Russia.

Source material: blood. The TCR comes from a man aged 80 or over in good health. This rearrangement joins TRBV4-3 to TRBJ2-2, with 9 bases identical to TRBD2. As DNA, the CDR3 is TGCGCCAGCAGCCAAGAGGCGGCGGGAGGGTACACCGGGGAGCTGTTTTTT. It translates to CASSQEAAGGYTGELFF.